This T cell receptor (beta chain) was retrieved from a study of shared clonotypes between healthy human individuals. In the authors' methods: Because ImmunoSEQ provided only junction sequences with no quality scores, the filtering differed. The protocol was immunoSEQ multiplex PCR, while the TCRdb copy is restricted to in-frame clones and leaves out a portion. That table furnishes V, J and clone size, whereas the DNA furnished D and trimming. The sample includes about 2.4 million clones, around 94% of them seen just once. Study-wide findings and caveats: For naive CD4 cells, approximately 4.8% of clonotypes were shared across a handful of donors.

This CDR3 has 14 amino acids. V lost 5 bases, J lost 7 bases, and 10 bases stayed unmatched. As for this clone: No antigen is known for it.

Donors were healthy HIV-negative adults without recently reported acute infections or vaccinations. Everyone who donated was a Caucasian adult who lived in Nashville, Tennessee. The material sequenced was naive CD4+ T cells sorted from blood. Described subset: CD45RA+ positively selected. The V gene is TRBV23-1, the J gene TRBJ1-2, with 7 bases matching TRBD1. TRBV23-1 falls under the ORF class, with uncertain function. The sequence came from a man aged 18 to 35 in good health. The CDR3 DNA follows: TGCGCCAGCAGTAGGCAGGAGACAGGGTTTGGCTACACCTTC. Its protein product is CASSRQETGFGYTF.